This record looks at one TCR beta chain sequence and its context. Its antigen is as yet unknown. The germline gene is not matched at one end of the junction; a read error may be the cause. Use of 60 Vbeta and 13 Jbeta primers characterized the PCR. Assay: immunoSEQ multiplex PCR; the TCRdb copy retains only in-frame clones and omits some. Of under 250,000 clones listed, approximately 80% are singletons. There are 14 residues in the CDR3. CDR1 is MNHNS and CDR2 is SASEGT in the germline V gene. These data come from a study of cytomegalovirus exposure and HLA in healthy donors. Study-wide context: Samples from HLA-typed donors yielded approximately 80 million unique TCRs in an early data release.

Study results and caveats: Later analysis found that TCR beta chains associated with HLA were more clonally expanded than other, equally common chains. Being productive about 90% or about 30% of the time was typical of most TCR beta V segments in an earlier analysis. The study put 150 or so TCR beta chains on its list as cytomegalovirus-associated.

This clonotype originated in a woman younger than 45 in good health and CMV-seronegative. The sequencing input was PBMCs. The chain carries TRBV6-1 and TRBJ1-2, with 7 bases identical to TRBD1. The CDR3 loop reads CASSVQGRYYGYPF. DNA for the CDR3: TGTGCCAGCAGTGTACAGGGGAGGTACTATGGCTACCCCTTC.